One T cell receptor beta chain is described in this entry. Its antigen is currently unknown. This specimen comes from a study of shared clonotypes between healthy human individuals. Study at large: Per donor, CD8 memory used one plate, CD8 naive used two, CD4 memory used three and CD4 naive used three. Study-level findings and limits: Non-shared clonotypes displayed generation probabilities falling below those of clonotypes present in all four donors.

Trimming cost V 4 bases and J 9 bases; bases outside gene matches: 18. The CDR3 covers 18 residues. Germline CDR1 MNHNS, CDR2 SASEGT. Original handling: For the immunoSEQ data, sequences were junction-only without quality scores, so filtering differed. The repertoire was sequenced with immunoSEQ multiplex PCR; TCRdb's copy has only in-frame clones and lacks some. V and J calls and clone size are given by that table; D and trimming were obtained from the DNA. Of 650,000 to 700,000 clones listed, roughly 91% are singletons. This TCR was recovered from a man in his late teens or twenties in good health. Some clones in this sample may be carry-over from other donors' samples. J is TRBJ2-1 and V is TRBV6-1; TRBD2 aligns across 10 bases. Source material: memory CD8+ T cells from PBMCs. Subset given: CD45RO+ cells pooled with CCR7-negative TemRA cells. CDR3 loop: CASSARLGTSALRGEQFF. The CDR3 DNA is TGTGCCAGCAGTGCAAGACTAGGGACTAGCGCCCTGCGCGGTGAGCAGTTCTTC.